Below, 30 T cell receptor beta chains from the same sample are listed, as sequenced in a study of shared clonotypes between healthy human individuals. Only in-frame clones appear in the TCRdb table, and some are missing; sequencing was by immunoSEQ multiplex PCR. The sample lists around 2,100,000 clones, approximately 95% occurring once. Naive CD8 cells lacked CD45RO and underwent positive selection for CCR7, leaving out terminally differentiated effector memory CD45RA+ cells. The sample comprised naive CD8+ T cells sorted from blood. The receptors shown here come from a man between 18 and 35 years old in good health.

The chain links TRBV10-2 to TRBJ2-2, with 7 bases fitting TRBD1. Losses at the gene ends were 6 bases for V and 1 base for J; bases not matched to a gene: 5. This CDR3 spans 15 amino acids. The germline CDR1 and CDR2 sequences are WSHSY and SAAADI. The CDR3 nucleotides are TGCGCCAGCAGCCTTGGGACAGTGAACACCGGGGAGCTGTTTTTT. As protein: CASSLGTVNTGELFF.

V is TRBV25-1 and J is TRBJ1-1; D is uncertain. V was trimmed by 6 bases and J by 4 bases, leaving 9 bases between them. The CDR3 spans 12 residues. Germline CDR1 is MGHDK and CDR2 is SYGVNS. The CDR3 DNA reads TGTGCCAGCAGAGATAGCTCCACTGAAGCTTTCTTT. This encodes CASRDSSTEAFF.

The rearrangement joins TRBV27 to TRBJ1-2; D is unresolved. This CDR3 contains 14 residues. V lost 6 bases and J 4 bases, leaving 15 bases between the germline ends. Germline V lookup: CDR1 MNHEY, CDR2 SMNVEV (reference sequence). The CDR3 DNA is TGTGCCAGCAGACCCATTGGGGTGCTCTATGGCTACACCTTC. This codes for CASRPIGVLYGYTF.

This chain links TRBV27 with TRBJ1-2; D remains ambiguous. In germline, CDR1 is MNHEY, CDR2 SMNVEV (reference sequence). The germline V and J ends were trimmed by 0 bases and 0 bases, with 11 bases remaining between them. CDR3 length: 16 amino acids. CDR3 nucleotide sequence: TGTGCCAGCAGTTTATCGAGTGGGGTACCTAACTATGGCTACACCTTC. This encodes CASSLSSGVPNYGYTF.

The chain couples TRBV27 to TRBJ1-5, with D tentatively TRBD1 (5 bases). The CDR3 extends over 14 amino acids. In germline, CDR1 is MNHEY, CDR2 SMNVEV (reference sequence). The V and J ends lost 2 bases and 7 bases respectively, with 12 bases between them. CDR3 amino acids: CASSLTLGRQPQHF. As DNA, the CDR3 is TGTGCCAGCAGTTTAACTCTGGGACGACAGCCCCAGCATTTT.

The chain's CDR3 is CAWSVIGGTDEQFF. CDR3 sequence (DNA): TGTGCCTGGAGTGTAATAGGTGGGACCGATGAGCAGTTCTTC. J is TRBJ2-1 and V is TRBV30; D possibly uses TRBD1 or TRBD2 (5 bases each). Per germline, CDR1 GTSNPN and CDR2 SVGIG (reference sequence). The CDR3 totals 14 residues. Trimming pared 0 bases from V and 8 bases from J, leaving 14 bases between.

As regards this clone: Without the conserved terminal phenylalanine or tryptophan, this CDR3 likely stems from a read error. This CDR3 is CASSQDGTEQYL. The DNA for the CDR3 is TGCGCCAGCAGCCAAGACGGGACCGAGCAGTACCTC. The chain couples TRBV4-1 to TRBJ2-7; the D gene could be TRBD1 or TRBD2 (5 bases each). This CDR3 contains 12 residues. Germline assignment: CDR1 MGHRA and CDR2 YSYEKL. Trimming took off 0 bases at V and 6 bases at J, with 6 bases between the two ends.

This clone came up a few times. The rearrangement joins TRBV19 to TRBJ2-7, with D maybe TRBD2 (6 bases). Germline V gives CDR1 LNHDA, CDR2 SQIVND (reference sequence). The CDR3 spans 13 residues. The ends were cut back, 9 bases at V and 0 bases at J, with 12 bases in the middle. The CDR3 spells CASANGGSYEQYF. DNA of the CDR3: TGTGCCAGCGCCAACGGGGGCTCCTACGAGCAGTACTTC.

The chain couples TRBV5-6 to TRBJ1-5; maybe TRBD1 (5 bases). The CDR3 is 14 residues long. V was cut by 0 bases and J by 10 bases, with 14 bases left in between. CDR1 and CDR2 (germline): SGHDT, YYEEEE. Written as DNA, the CDR3 is TGTGCCAGCAGCTTGGGGGCAGGGTATGGTCCCCAGCATTTT. This codes for CASSLGAGYGPQHF.

The chain employs TRBV2 and TRBJ2-7; 9 nucleotides line up with TRBD1. This CDR3 is 14 amino acids long. J was trimmed by 6 bases and V by 5 bases; bases with no gene match: 8. CDR1 is SNHLY, CDR2 FYNNEI, per germline. CDR3 sequence (DNA): TGTGCCAGCAGTCCGGGACAGGGATTCCCCGAGCAGTACTTC. Translating gives CASSPGQGFPEQYF. Drawing the rest from reference TRBV2 and TRBJ2-7, the complete variable domain is EPEVTQTPSHQVTQMGQEVILRCVPISNHLYFYWYRQILGQKVEFLVSFYNNEISEKSEIFDDQFSVERPDGSNFTLKIRSTKLEDSAMYFCASSPGQGFPEQYFGPGTRLTVT.

The rearrangement links TRBV27 to TRBJ1-5; 8 positions match TRBD1. This CDR3 contains 16 residues. The germline V gene has CDR1 MNHEY and CDR2 SMNVEV (reference sequence). The V gene end was trimmed by 5 bases and the J gene end by 6 bases; junction bases not matched to a gene: 12. The CDR3: CASSPSTGELSQPQHF. CDR3 sequence (DNA): TGTGCCAGCAGTCCCTCGACAGGGGAGCTTAGTCAGCCCCAGCATTTT.

The rearrangement uses TRBV28 and TRBJ1-6, with 7 bases identical to TRBD1. V dropped 5 bases and J dropped 7; count of bases not matched to a gene: 8. The germline gives CDR1 MDHEN, CDR2 SYDVKM. The CDR3 runs to 15 residues. The CDR3 sequence: CASSPYEGANSPLHF. CDR3 DNA: TGTGCCAGCAGTCCCTATGAGGGGGCGAATTCACCCCTCCACTTT.

The chain couples TRBV10-3 to TRBJ2-1; D is undetermined. V was pared by 0 bases and J by 4 bases, with 10 bases between. This CDR3 is 15 amino acids long. Germline V gene sequence: CDR1 ENHRY, CDR2 SYGVKD. CDR3 in amino acids: CAISESTELYNEQFF. Written as DNA, the CDR3 is TGTGCCATCAGTGAGTCAACAGAGTTATACAATGAGCAGTTCTTC.

With respect to this clone: The same CDR3 also results from other DNA sequences found in this sample. The genes are TRBV11-3 and TRBJ2-1; D possibly corresponds to TRBD2 (6 bases). The CDR3 loop spans 15 amino acids. Deletions cut 0 bases from V and 4 bases from J, with 10 bases between. The germline V gene has CDR1 SGHNT and CDR2 YENEEA. The CDR3 here is CASSLDRGSYNEQFF. Written as DNA, the CDR3 is TGTGCCAGCAGCTTAGATCGGGGGTCATACAATGAGCAGTTCTTC.

V and J are TRBV27 and TRBJ2-3; 12 positions match TRBD2. Trimming at V came to 7 bases and at J to 6 bases, leaving 8 bases not matched to a gene. The germline V gene encodes CDR1 MNHEY and CDR2 SMNVEV (reference sequence). The length of the CDR3 is 15 residues. CDR3 loop: CASNPGTSGLDTQYF. CDR3 bases: TGTGCCAGCAACCCCGGGACTAGCGGGTTGGATACGCAGTATTTT.

This sequence joins TRBV9 and TRBJ1-6; no definite D call. The CDR3 has 15 amino acids. Trimming took off 0 bases at V and 2 bases at J, with 6 bases between the two ends. Germline-derived CDR1 and CDR2 are SGDLS and YYNGEE. The CDR3 nucleotides read TGTGCCAGCAGCGTAGGGCAGACCTATAATTCACCCCTCCACTTT. Translating gives CASSVGQTYNSPLHF.

This clone was detected a few times. The rearrangement joins TRBV5-4 to TRBJ1-6, with D uncertain. CDR3 length: 16 amino acids. V was trimmed by 0 bases and J by 2 bases, leaving 9 bases between them. Germline CDR1 is SGHNT and CDR2 is YYREEE (reference sequence). Written as DNA, the CDR3 is TGTGCCAGCAGCTTGGGGTCTGGCGCCTATAATTCACCCCTCCACTTT. It yields the protein CASSLGSGAYNSPLHF.

The CDR3, as DNA: TGCGCCAGCAGCCAAGTAACAGGGGGCTTGAGTGGCTACACCTTC. Its translation is CASSQVTGGLSGYTF. V gene TRBV4-3 combines with J gene TRBJ1-2, with TRBD1 matching 9 bases. Unmatched junction bases numbered 7, after V lost 1 base and J lost 7 bases. CDR1 LGHNA and CDR2 YSLEER come from the germline V gene. CDR3 length: 15 residues.

V and J are TRBV6-5 and TRBJ1-1, with D unresolved. This CDR3 contains 13 residues. Trimming left V 10 bases short and J 6 bases short, with 18 bases between. The V gene's germline CDR1 is MNHEY and CDR2 SVGAGI. In DNA, the CDR3 is TGTGCCACCGCCCCGGGTGAGGGTCCTGAAGCTTTCTTT. Its protein product is CATAPGEGPEAFF.

This clone was seen a single time. The chain has TRBV19 and TRBJ1-1; no clear D gene. The CDR3 is 17 amino acids. Germline-derived CDR1 and CDR2 are LNHDA and SQIVND (reference sequence). V lost 5 bases and J lost 3, with 22 bases in between. This chain's CDR3 is CASSLRTFQTFDTEAFF. In DNA, the CDR3 is TGTGCCAGTAGTCTCCGGACTTTCCAAACATTTGACACTGAAGCTTTCTTT.

The J gene is TRBJ1-1, the V gene TRBV9; D unclear. This CDR3 has 13 residues. From germline, CDR1 is SGDLS and CDR2 YYNGEE. Trimming pared 3 bases from V and 1 base from J, leaving 7 bases between. The DNA for the CDR3 is TGTGCCAGCAGCGGAATGGAGAACACTGAAGCTTTCTTT. It yields the protein CASSGMENTEAFF.

The chain joins TRBV4-1 to TRBJ2-3; D is perhaps TRBD1 (6 bases). CDR1 is MGHRA, CDR2 YSYEKL, per germline. The germline V and J ends were trimmed by 4 bases and 6 bases, with 14 bases remaining between them. The CDR3 has 14 amino acids. In DNA form, the CDR3 reads TGCGCCAGCAGCCTACAGGGTACTTGGGATACGCAGTATTTT. Protein sequence: CASSLQGTWDTQYF.

The chain uses TRBV4-3 and TRBJ2-5; 10 bases are shared with TRBD2. The CDR3 extends over 17 amino acids. Germline lookup yields CDR1 LGHNA and CDR2 YSLEER. V was clipped by 4 bases and J by 1 base; unmatched bases: 9. The CDR3 DNA follows: TGCGCCAGCAGCCCGGGTGTACTAGCGGGGCTCCAAGAGACCCAGTACTTC. Translation gives CASSPGVLAGLQETQYF.

The sample holds one count of this clone. V and J are TRBV6-1 and TRBJ1-1; D unclear. The CDR3 has 11 residues. Germline values: CDR1 MNHNS, CDR2 SASEGT. Trimming left V 9 bases short and J 0 bases short, with 5 bases between. Here the CDR3 reads CASVMNTEAFF. CDR3 in DNA: TGTGCCAGTGTCATGAACACTGAAGCTTTCTTT.

This sequence joins TRBV30 and TRBJ1-2; 8 nucleotides align to TRBD1. The junction had 14 bases not matched to a gene; V was cut back by 1 base and J by 10 bases. Germline lookup yields CDR1 GTSNPN and CDR2 SVGIG (reference sequence). The CDR3 is 15 amino acids. The CDR3 here is CAWSAPRTGSVAYTF. The CDR3 DNA is TGTGCCTGGAGTGCTCCCAGGACAGGGTCAGTTGCCTACACCTTC.

V is TRBV9 and J is TRBJ2-1; D is possibly TRBD2 (6 bases). V lost 0 bases, J lost 4 bases, and 11 bases lay in between. The CDR3 contains 15 residues. Per germline, CDR1 SGDLS and CDR2 YYNGEE. In DNA form, the CDR3 reads TGTGCCAGCAGCGTAGATAGCGGACCTTACAATGAGCAGTTCTTC. The encoded protein is CASSVDSGPYNEQFF. Drawing the rest from reference TRBV9 and TRBJ2-1, the complete variable domain is DSGVTQTPKHLITATGQRVTLRCSPRSGDLSVYWYQQSLDQGLQFLIQYYNGEERAKGNILERFSAQQFPDLHSELNLSSLELGDSALYFCASSVDSGPYNEQFFGPGTRLTVL.

The chain is built from TRBV27 and TRBJ2-7, with TRBD1 matching over 9 bases. Unmatched junction bases numbered 15, after V lost 6 bases and J lost 6 bases. CDR1 is MNHEY, CDR2 SMNVEV, per germline (reference sequence). The CDR3 is 16 residues long. This CDR3 reads CASSVFRDREGGEQYF. CDR3 nucleotides: TGTGCCAGCAGCGTATTCCGGGACAGGGAGGGCGGCGAGCAGTACTTC.

The chain joins TRBV4-1 to TRBJ1-5; D is uncertain. This CDR3 comprises 14 residues. The ends were cut back, 5 bases at V and 3 bases at J, with 11 bases in the middle. Germline values: CDR1 MGHRA, CDR2 YSYEKL. The CDR3 spells CASSVRLINQPQHF. In nucleotides, the CDR3 is TGCGCCAGCAGCGTTCGACTTATCAATCAGCCCCAGCATTTT.

The chain has TRBV6-5 and TRBJ1-5, with D unclear. The CDR3 is 15 amino acids. Germline V CDR1 and CDR2: MNHEY, SVGAGI. Deletions cut 6 bases from V and 0 bases from J, with 12 bases between. CDR3 nucleotide sequence: TGTGCCAGCAGCATTTGGGCGGATAGCAATCAGCCCCAGCATTTT. It translates to CASSIWADSNQPQHF.

This clone was counted once. V gene TRBV6-5 combines with J gene TRBJ1-2; D is perhaps TRBD1 (5 bases). In germline, CDR1 is MNHEY, CDR2 SVGAGI. This CDR3 has 14 residues. V was clipped by 3 bases and J by 3 bases, with 11 bases between them. CDR3 residues: CASSYARADYGYTF. The CDR3 DNA follows: TGTGCCAGCAGTTATGCCAGGGCGGACTATGGCTACACCTTC.